This T cell receptor beta chain derives from a study of blood T cell repertoires in COVID-19. Study context: PBMCs, B-cell-depleted T cells, or T cells were the source of the cDNA or gDNA that made up the material.

Study processing details: Amplification from reference gene primers served as the basis for estimated nucleated cell counts. TCRdb keeps only in-frame clones here, not all; method: immunoSEQ multiplex PCR. Clone size and V and J calls were adopted from that table, with D and trimming inferred from the DNA. This sample has some 63,000 clones, with 85% found just once. V shed 1 base and J shed 4 bases, with 11 bases lying between them. The germline CDR1 and CDR2 sequences are SGHTS and YDEGEE. The CDR3 extends over 14 amino acids. The source is a human donor in a cohort sampled during active COVID-19. The gene calls are TRBV5-8 and TRBJ1-1; TRBD1 might be the D (6 bases). Sequencing used peripheral blood. The CDR3 DNA reads TGTGCCAGCAGCTTGTTTAGGGGGACCACTGAAGCTTTCTTT. Translation gives CASSLFRGTTEAFF.